A single sample is the source of the 23 T cell receptor beta chains below, sequenced in a study of cytomegalovirus exposure and HLA in healthy donors. This table comes from immunoSEQ multiplex PCR, and its TCRdb copy is limited to in-frame clones, with some not included. This table holds 110,000 or so clones, about 85% found once. Sequencing was performed on PBMCs. The receptors derive from a man aged 18 to 30 in good health and CMV-seropositive.

DNA of the CDR3: TGTGCCAGTAGGGAAGGGGGCCTCGGAAACACCATATATTTT. The encoded protein is CASREGGLGNTIYF. This chain links TRBV19 with TRBJ1-3; 7 positions agree with TRBD1. The CDR3 runs to 14 residues. The junction had 6 bases not matched to a gene; V was cut back by 6 bases and J by 4 bases. The germline gives CDR1 LNHDA, CDR2 SQIVND (reference sequence).

The rearrangement uses TRBV9 and TRBJ2-2, with 9 positions matching TRBD1. Trimming at V came to 3 bases and at J to 0 bases, leaving 9 bases not matched to a gene. The CDR3 is 18 residues long. CDR1 is SGDLS and CDR2 is YYNGEE in the germline V gene. CDR3 loop: CASSGLLDRGTNTGELFF. The CDR3 nucleotides read TGTGCCAGCAGCGGACTCCTGGACAGGGGCACGAACACCGGGGAGCTGTTTTTT.

The DNA of the CDR3 is TGTGCCAGCAGCCCTCGGGGGGGCCCGGAGACCCAGTACTTC. It specifies CASSPRGGPETQYF. V usage is TRBV7-6 and J usage is TRBJ2-5; TRBD2 matches at 8 bases. With V trimmed by 5 bases and J by 5 bases, 7 bases remained unmatched. The CDR3 contains 14 residues. Looked up from germline, CDR1 is SGHVS and CDR2 is FNYEAQ.

The chain combines TRBV5-4 with TRBJ1-4; D is unclear. This CDR3 is built from 15 residues. Germline-derived CDR1 and CDR2 are SGHNT and YYREEE (reference sequence). Trimming shortened V by 2 bases and J by 0 bases, and 8 bases separated the two germline ends. CDR3 sequence (DNA): TGTGCCAGCAGCTTTACAGCCGCAACTAATGAAAAACTGTTTTTT. This translates into CASSFTAATNEKLFF.

For the CDR3, the DNA is TGTGCCAGCTCTCCGGGTCCCAGATATGGCTACACCTTC. Translated: CASSPGPRYGYTF. The V call is TRBV2, the J call TRBJ1-2, with D uncertain. The germline CDR1 and CDR2 sequences are SNHLY and FYNNEI. Trimming took 8 bases from V and 5 from J, leaving 15 bases between them. This CDR3 comprises 13 residues.

The chain combines TRBV7-9 with TRBJ1-6; tentative D call: TRBD1 (5 bases). The CDR3 has 14 residues. Germline CDR1 reads SEHNR; CDR2 reads FQNEAQ (reference sequence). The V gene lost 1 base and the J gene lost 10 bases, with 11 bases spanning the gap. The CDR3 here is CASSLGGLGSPLHF. The CDR3 nucleotides read TGTGCCAGCAGCTTAGGGGGCTTAGGATCACCCCTCCACTTT.

The CDR3 reads CASSEAPGQPSYEQYF. CDR3 nucleotides: TGTGCCAGCAGTGAAGCCCCGGGACAGCCTTCCTACGAGCAGTACTTC. The chain carries TRBV6-1 and TRBJ2-7, with 7 bases lining up with TRBD1. The CDR3 has 16 amino acids. Germline trimming cut 0 bases from V and 1 base from J; bases unmatched to any gene: 6. Germline assignment: CDR1 MNHNS and CDR2 SASEGT.

This chain connects TRBV14 to TRBJ1-1; a weak D match, TRBD1 (5 bases). V was shortened by 4 bases and J by 3 bases, with 18 bases between the two germline ends. The CDR3 extends over 16 amino acids. Germline V gene data show CDR1 as SGHDN and CDR2 as FVKESK. CDR3 residues: CASSRERRGRDTEAFF. The CDR3 DNA reads TGTGCCAGCAGCCGGGAGAGGAGGGGCCGGGACACTGAAGCTTTCTTT.

The rearrangement uses TRBV7-2 and TRBJ2-6, with D perhaps matching TRBD1 (6 bases). V lost 4 bases, J lost 0 bases, and 16 bases lay in between. Germline V gives CDR1 SGHTA, CDR2 FQGNSA. The CDR3 has 18 amino acids. In DNA, the CDR3 is TGTGCCAGCAGCTCGCCGACAGGAATGGGCTCTGGGGCCAACGTCCTGACTTTC. It translates to CASSSPTGMGSGANVLTF.

This chain connects TRBV5-6 to TRBJ2-5; TRBD2 is a possible D gene (5 bases). CDR1 SGHDT and CDR2 YYEEEE come from the germline V gene. V dropped 6 bases and J dropped 2 bases, with 17 bases sitting between them. The CDR3 totals 15 residues. The CDR3 sequence is CASTFGRVGQETQYF. The CDR3 DNA reads TGTGCCAGCACCTTTGGGCGGGTAGGGCAAGAGACCCAGTACTTC.

The chain couples TRBV4-1 to TRBJ1-5, with 9 bases identical to TRBD1. The V and J ends lost 1 base and 5 bases, in that order; junction bases with no gene match: 9. The CDR3 totals 17 residues. CDR1 is MGHRA, CDR2 YSYEKL, per germline. CDR3 DNA: TGCGCCAGCAGCCAAGCGGTGGGGGGACAGGGTTATCAGCCCCAGCATTTT. This gives the protein CASSQAVGGQGYQPQHF.

The chain uses TRBV7-9 and TRBJ2-4, with D possibly TRBD2 on 6 matching bases. The CDR3 runs 16 residues. CDR1 and CDR2 (germline): SEHNR, FQNEAQ (reference sequence). V shed 7 bases and J shed 0 bases, with 16 bases lying between them. The CDR3 DNA reads TGTGCCAGCAAGAGAGTTGGCGGGACAGCCAAAAACATTCAGTACTTC. Protein product: CASKRVGGTAKNIQYF.

The chain joins TRBV5-1 to TRBJ2-7; D uncertain. The CDR3 has 14 amino acids. V was clipped by 2 bases and J by 0 bases, with 9 bases between them. Germline values: CDR1 SGHRS, CDR2 YFSETQ. The CDR3 is CASSFGSRSYEQYF. DNA for the CDR3: TGCGCCAGCAGCTTCGGGTCCCGCTCCTACGAGCAGTACTTC.

The J gene is TRBJ1-1, the V gene TRBV5-4, with D perhaps matching TRBD1 (6 bases). V lost 1 base and J lost 7, with 11 bases in between. Germline CDR1 is SGHNT and CDR2 is YYREEE (reference sequence). The CDR3 sequence is 13 residues long. The CDR3 region is CASSLKQGIEAFF. The CDR3 coding sequence is TGTGCCAGCAGCTTGAAACAGGGTATTGAAGCTTTCTTT.

This clone has only a few counts. This chain uses TRBV5-8 with TRBJ1-4; possibly TRBD1 for D (6 bases). Germline assignment: CDR1 SGHTS and CDR2 YDEGEE. The CDR3 sequence is 12 residues long. V was pared by 1 base and J by 11 bases, with 9 bases between. CDR3 DNA: TGTGCCAGCAGCTTGCAGGGGAACAAACTGTTTTTT. This codes for CASSLQGNKLFF.

The chain employs TRBV5-4 and TRBJ1-1; D is possibly TRBD1 (5 bases). V lost 2 bases, J lost 1 base, and 6 bases lay in between. The CDR3 has 13 amino acids. Germline V gene data show CDR1 as SGHNT and CDR2 as YYREEE (reference sequence). CDR3 nucleotides: TGTGCCAGCAGCTTTGGACAGAACACTGAAGCTTTCTTT. Its protein is CASSFGQNTEAFF.

This chain links TRBV4-1 with TRBJ1-2; 7 bases fit TRBD1. This CDR3 has 13 amino acids. Germline lookup yields CDR1 MGHRA and CDR2 YSYEKL. The trim removed 4 bases at V and 10 bases at J, leaving 9 bases unmatched. DNA for the CDR3: TGCGCCAGCAGCCCTGGGACAGCGTTCCACTACACCTTC. It specifies CASSPGTAFHYTF.

The rearrangement joins TRBV11-1 to TRBJ1-2; 7 nucleotides align to TRBD1. The CDR3 is 12 amino acids. Germline V gene lookup returns CDR1 SGHAT and CDR2 FQDESV (reference sequence). The junction had 6 bases not matched to a gene; V was cut back by 6 bases and J by 8 bases. The DNA for the CDR3 is TGTGCCAGCAGTCCTAGGACAGGCGGCTACACCTTC. The encoded protein is CASSPRTGGYTF.

Written as DNA, the CDR3 is TGCAGCGGAGCCTGGGGGGGCGTCAATGAGCAGTTCTTC. Encoded protein: CSGAWGGVNEQFF. The rearrangement uses TRBV29-1 and TRBJ2-1, with D tentatively TRBD2 (7 bases). Trimming shortened V by 7 bases and J by 6 bases, and 16 bases separated the two germline ends. Germline-derived CDR1 and CDR2 are SQVTM and ANQGSEA. The CDR3 loop spans 13 amino acids.

V usage is TRBV4-2 and J usage is TRBJ2-1; D possibly corresponds to TRBD1 (6 bases). Germline V CDR1 and CDR2: LGHNA, YNFKEQ. The V end was cut by 2 bases, the J end by 5 bases, with 16 bases between. This CDR3 is built from 16 residues. Here the CDR3 DNA reads TGTGCCAGCAGCCAATTCGCCAGGGGCAGGGACAATGAGCAGTTCTTC. Amino acid sequence: CASSQFARGRDNEQFF.

This clone was detected only once. The junction does not match germline at one end; this may be a read error. V is TRBV2 and J is TRBJ2-3; 7 bases are shared with TRBD1. Looked up from germline, CDR1 is SNHLY and CDR2 is FYNNEI. The CDR3 is made up of 15 amino acids. The CDR3 spells CASSEGTVSTDTQYF. CDR3 nucleotide sequence: TGTGCCAGCAGCGAAGGGACAGTTAGCACAGATACGCAGTATTTT.

This clone was picked up one time. The CDR3 is CASSEDWRQGLNTGELFF. In nucleotides, the CDR3 is TGTGCCAGCAGTGAAGACTGGAGACAGGGGTTGAACACCGGGGAGCTGTTTTTT. The chain joins TRBV6-1 to TRBJ2-2, with 8 positions matching TRBD1. The CDR3 sequence is 18 residues long. V trimming: 1 base; J trimming: 1 base; junction bases outside the gene matches: 8. Germline values: CDR1 MNHNS, CDR2 SASEGT.

V usage is TRBV7-2 and J usage is TRBJ1-2, with a tentative D call TRBD1 (6 bases). CDR1 is SGHTA, CDR2 FQGNSA, per germline. The CDR3 sequence is 15 residues long. V lost 9 bases and J 0 bases, leaving 17 bases between the germline ends. Here the CDR3 reads CASGDIHSANYGYTF. CDR3 in DNA: TGTGCCAGTGGGGACATCCACTCCGCTAACTATGGCTACACCTTC.